The clone carrying this T cell receptor beta chain has a count of ten or more. Its antigen remains unknown. This CDR3 has 15 residues. After removal of 4 bases from V and 6 bases from J, the junction contained 8 bases not matched to a gene. Germline lookup yields CDR1 LNHNV and CDR2 YYDKDF (reference sequence). This record belongs to a study of beta chain features in type 1 diabetes. Whole-study findings and limits: When VDJ junctions were examined, type 1 diabetes patients showed fewer insertions and more deletions. In all four CD4+ subsets, TCRB CDR3 length was significantly, moderately reduced in type 1 diabetes.

Every isolated RNA sample was fully reverse transcribed, so sequencing captured expressed TCRB transcripts. Profiled with immunoSEQ multiplex PCR; TCRdb holds only in-frame clones, not every one. The sample records under 200,000 clones, about 8.3% being singletons. The sequence derives from a woman younger than 35 with type 1 diabetes. The sequencing input was central memory CD4+ T cells from blood. This chain connects TRBV15 to TRBJ2-2, with 7 bases matching TRBD1. The CDR3 DNA follows: TGTGCCACCAGCATCGACAGGGCGCTAGCCGGGGAGCTGTTTTTT. As protein: CATSIDRALAGELFF. Complete variable domain (other parts from reference TRBV15 and TRBJ2-2): DAMVIQNPRYQVTQFGKPVTLSCSQTLNHNVMYWYQQKSSQAPKLLFHYYDKDFNNEADTPDNFQSRRPNTSFCFLDIRSPGLGDTAMYLCATSIDRALAGELFFGEGSRLTVL.